These 18 T cell receptor beta chains share one sample of origin, sequenced in a study of control samples from healthy donors and cancer patients. The assay was immunoSEQ multiplex PCR, and TCRdb's table has in-frame clones only and misses some. The profile shows approximately 74,000 clones, about 95% of them singletons. The sequencing sample was made of blood. These TCRs come from a woman in her 30s in good health.

This chain links TRBV19 with TRBJ1-1; D unclear. The germline V gene has CDR1 LNHDA and CDR2 SQIVND (reference sequence). The V end lost 2 bases, the J end lost 1 base, and 5 bases lay between the germline ends. CDR3 length: 13 residues. In DNA, the CDR3 is TGTGCCAGTAGTATACGAGGGAACACTGAAGCTTTCTTT. Protein product: CASSIRGNTEAFF.

The chain uses TRBV28 and TRBJ1-2; 7 bases align to TRBD1. CDR1 is MDHEN, CDR2 SYDVKM, per germline. After removal of 5 bases from V and 4 bases from J, the junction contained 4 bases not matched to a gene. The CDR3 has 13 residues. The CDR3 loop is CASSAGQRYGYTF. The CDR3 DNA is TGTGCCAGCAGTGCGGGACAGCGCTATGGCTACACCTTC.

This chain joins TRBV29-1 and TRBJ2-1, with D uncertain. V lost 5 bases, J lost 5 bases, and 7 bases lay in between. The CDR3 totals 11 residues. CDR1 SQVTM and CDR2 ANQGSEA come from the germline V gene. The CDR3 protein is CSVNADNEQFF. The DNA for the CDR3 is TGCAGCGTTAACGCGGACAATGAGCAGTTCTTC.

The V and J genes are TRBV4-2 and TRBJ1-5, with D tentatively TRBD1 (5 bases). CDR1 and CDR2 (germline): LGHNA, YNFKEQ. This CDR3 spans 15 amino acids. Trimming shortened V by 0 bases and J by 6 bases, and 12 bases separated the two germline ends. The CDR3 coding sequence is TGTGCCAGCAGCCAAGATCAGAACAGGCTTCAGCCCCAGCATTTT. Amino acid sequence: CASSQDQNRLQPQHF.

This clone was recorded once. The CDR3 bases are TGTGCTAGTGGTTTGGTACAGGGGTATAGCAATCAGCCCCAGCATTTT. As protein: CASGLVQGYSNQPQHF. The chain couples TRBV12-5 to TRBJ1-5; 7 positions agree with TRBD1. This CDR3 comprises 16 residues. Germline values: CDR1 LGHNT, CDR2 FRNRAP. J gave up 0 bases and V 0 bases, and 2 bases lay outside the gene matches.

The J gene is TRBJ2-7, the V gene TRBV18; a possible D gene is TRBD2 (6 bases). Germline V gives CDR1 KGHSH, CDR2 LQKENI. The CDR3 runs to 15 residues. Trimming shortened V by 1 base and J by 0 bases, and 10 bases separated the two germline ends. The chain's CDR3 is CASSPRQGGSYEQYF. The CDR3 coding sequence is TGTGCCAGCTCACCACGTCAGGGAGGCTCCTACGAGCAGTACTTC.

This clone appeared a single time. In DNA form, the CDR3 reads TGTGCCAGCACCGTAAGCTCTGGAAACACCATATATTTT. Its translation is CASTVSSGNTIYF. V and J are TRBV6-5 and TRBJ1-3; D uncertain. CDR3 length equals 13 residues. Trimming took off 7 bases at V and 0 bases at J, with 7 bases between the two ends. The germline CDR1 and CDR2 sequences are MNHEY and SVGAGI.

The J gene is TRBJ2-1, the V gene TRBV6-1, with TRBD2 matching over 8 bases. Looked up from germline, CDR1 is MNHNS and CDR2 is SASEGT. The CDR3 contains 15 residues. The trim removed 3 bases at V and 9 bases at J, leaving 10 bases unmatched. CDR3: CASSDWGLGPVEQFF. In nucleotides, the CDR3 is TGTGCCAGCAGTGATTGGGGACTAGGTCCCGTTGAGCAGTTCTTC.

This CDR3 is CASSSVRNTEAFF. CDR3 sequence (DNA): TGTGCCAGCAGCTCCGTCCGGAACACTGAAGCTTTCTTT. This chain connects TRBV7-3 to TRBJ1-1; D not certain. Trimming removed 4 bases from V and 1 base from J, with 7 bases in between. Germline V gene sequence: CDR1 SGHTA, CDR2 FQGTGA. The CDR3 runs 13 residues.

This chain connects TRBV7-2 to TRBJ2-7, with D possibly being TRBD1 or TRBD2 (5 bases each). Trimming stripped 6 bases from V and 0 bases from J, with 18 bases between. The CDR3 contains 16 residues. CDR1 and CDR2 (germline): SGHTA, FQGNSA. The CDR3 DNA follows: TGTGCCAGCAGTTCAACGAGGGACCGAAGCTCCTACGAGCAGTACTTC. This gives the protein CASSSTRDRSSYEQYF.

The V gene is TRBV14, the J gene TRBJ1-1; D ambiguous. V shed 0 bases and J shed 3 bases, with 14 bases lying between them. The CDR3 is made up of 16 amino acids. Germline V gives CDR1 SGHDN, CDR2 FVKESK. CDR3 protein: CASSQDRGRADTEAFF. The CDR3 nucleotides are TGTGCCAGCAGCCAAGATCGAGGGAGAGCGGACACTGAAGCTTTCTTT.

This chain connects TRBV5-1 to TRBJ2-6; TRBD1 might be the D (6 bases). The CDR3 sequence is 16 residues long. Trimming cost V 0 bases and J 1 base, with 8 bases left between them. From germline, CDR1 is SGHRS and CDR2 YFSETQ. DNA for the CDR3: TGCGCCAGCAGCTTGGCGAGGGGGTCTGGGGCCAACGTCCTGACTTTC. Its translation: CASSLARGSGANVLTF.

This chain joins TRBV7-9 and TRBJ2-7; weak D call: TRBD1 (6 bases). V lost 3 bases, J lost 3 bases, and 9 bases lay in between. The CDR3 runs 13 residues. Germline values: CDR1 SEHNR, CDR2 FQNEAQ (reference sequence). CDR3 residues: CASSLGHDYEQYF. As DNA, the CDR3 is TGTGCCAGCAGCTTGGGACATGACTACGAGCAGTACTTC. Full variable domain (rest looked up from reference TRBV7-9 and TRBJ2-7): DTGVSQNPRHKITKRGQNVTFRCDPISEHNRLYWYRQTLGQGPEFLTYFQNEAQLEKSRLLSDRFSAERPKGSFSTLEIQRTEQGDSAMYLCASSLGHDYEQYFGPGTRLTVT.

This clone was detected a few times. The V and J genes are TRBV9 and TRBJ1-1; a possible D gene is TRBD1 (5 bases). Germline CDR1 and CDR2: SGDLS and YYNGEE. Between the trimmed V and J ends, which lost 4 bases and 1 base, there was a span of 17 bases. This CDR3 contains 16 residues. The CDR3 sequence: CASSPSWGIENTEAFF. CDR3 coding DNA: TGTGCCAGCAGCCCGAGCTGGGGGATTGAGAACACTGAAGCTTTCTTT.

The genes are TRBV3-1 (or the pseudogene TRBV3-2) and TRBJ1-4; D ambiguous. Germline V CDR1 and CDR2: LGHDT, YNNKEL (reference sequence). This CDR3 spans 17 amino acids. Trimming removed 2 bases from V and 0 bases from J, with 13 bases in between. The DNA for the CDR3 is TGTGCCAGCAGCCAAAGCGTACCAGCCGCAACTAATGAAAAACTGTTTTTT. Translating it yields CASSQSVPAATNEKLFF.

The J gene is TRBJ2-3, the V gene TRBV24-1; 7 bases agree with TRBD2. Looked up from germline, CDR1 is KGHDR and CDR2 is SFDVKD. The CDR3 runs 17 residues. J lost 4 bases, V lost 2 bases, and 11 bases had no gene match. The CDR3 sequence: CATSDWKAGIRADTQYF. CDR3 DNA: TGTGCCACCAGTGATTGGAAAGCGGGGATAAGGGCAGATACGCAGTATTTT.

This clone was observed a few times. The rearrangement links TRBV9 to TRBJ2-2; D uncertain. Trimming cost V 4 bases and J 2 bases, with 12 bases left between them. This CDR3 region has 15 residues. Germline-derived CDR1 and CDR2 are SGDLS and YYNGEE. The CDR3 nucleotides are TGTGCCAGCAGCCCCTTGGACCGAAACACCGGGGAGCTGTTTTTT. This gives the protein CASSPLDRNTGELFF.

This chain connects TRBV3-1 (or the pseudogene TRBV3-2) to TRBJ1-2, with D perhaps matching TRBD1 (5 bases). The ends were cut back, 4 bases at V and 4 bases at J, with 10 bases in the middle. CDR1 LGHDT and CDR2 YNNKEL come from the germline V gene (reference sequence). This CDR3 comprises 13 residues. CDR3 nucleotides: TGTGCCAGCAGCCCTGAGCAGGGCTATGGCTACACCTTC. This codes for CASSPEQGYGYTF.